This TCR beta chain emerged from a study of identical twins. From the 5' RACE reads, TCRdb called clonotypes with MiXCR, one entry per CDR3 protein. In the table there are just over 450,000 distinct CDR3 sequences, 12% to 15% of which are singletons. Trimming removed 6 bases from V and 5 bases from J; junction bases left unmatched: 9. The CDR3 extends over 14 amino acids. Looked up from germline, CDR1 is MNHNS and CDR2 is SASEGT. These data are also associated with another study on yellow fever vaccine responses in identical twins.

The sequence was obtained from a young woman in good health. Sequenced input: CD4+ T cells sorted from blood. V gene TRBV6-1 combines with J gene TRBJ2-5, with 7 bases identical to TRBD1. CDR3 DNA sequence: TGTGCCAGCAGACCAACAGGGGTCGTGGAGACCCAGTACTTC. This translates into CASRPTGVVETQYF.